A selection of T cell receptor beta chains follows, all from one sample in a study of T cells in Graves' hyperthyroidism and ophthalmopathy. TCRdb itself ran the multiplex PCR reads through MiXCR, one entry per CDR3 protein. The sample yields 350,000 to 400,000 distinct CDR3 sequences, under 15% seen once. Sequencing used blood. Receptor source: a young woman with Graves' hyperthyroidism. Both conserved end residues are part of each CDR3. Rows may omit the clone size; those that give it use once, few, many or a size class.

j_call: TRBJ1-6; v_call: TRBV4-2; clone_size: .; cdr3_aa: CASSQDQQGVPPLHF
j_call: TRBJ2-5; v_call: TRBV29-1; clone_size: few; cdr3_aa: CSVGEAGLAGATQYF
j_call: TRBJ2-5; v_call: TRBV20-1; clone_size: .; cdr3_aa: CSARPGSGREETQYF
j_call: TRBJ1-6; v_call: TRBV11-2; clone_size: many; cdr3_aa: CASSLARNSPLHF
j_call: TRBJ1-2; v_call: TRBV3-1; clone_size: many; cdr3_aa: CASSQVSNYGYTF
j_call: TRBJ2-7; v_call: TRBV5-1; clone_size: many; cdr3_aa: CASSSPDRGSYEQYF
j_call: TRBJ1-1; v_call: TRBV6-1; clone_size: .; cdr3_aa: CASMGSRMNTEAFF
j_call: TRBJ2-3; v_call: TRBV27; clone_size: few; cdr3_aa: CASSFRTLADTQYF
j_call: TRBJ2-7; v_call: TRBV20-1; clone_size: .; cdr3_aa: CSAAGGTYEQYF
j_call: TRBJ1-2; v_call: TRBV20-1; clone_size: few; cdr3_aa: CSARSGEGNYGYTF
j_call: TRBJ2-1; v_call: TRBV3-1; clone_size: many; cdr3_aa: CASSQGPSGIGNEQFF
j_call: TRBJ2-5; v_call: TRBV5-4; clone_size: .; cdr3_aa: CASSFWTSWAQYF
j_call: TRBJ2-1; v_call: TRBV19; clone_size: .; cdr3_aa: CAAELAGLSNEQFF
j_call: TRBJ1-4; v_call: TRBV27; clone_size: few; cdr3_aa: CASSLLGQEKLFF
j_call: TRBJ2-1; v_call: TRBV7-8; clone_size: many; cdr3_aa: CASSLVGLAEYNEQFF
j_call: TRBJ2-6; v_call: TRBV2; clone_size: few; cdr3_aa: CASILQGSGANVLTF
j_call: TRBJ2-1; v_call: TRBV19; clone_size: few; cdr3_aa: CASRMALGPRNEQFF
j_call: TRBJ2-5; v_call: TRBV30; clone_size: many; cdr3_aa: CAWSGGQGIRETQYF
j_call: TRBJ1-2; v_call: TRBV5-5; clone_size: .; cdr3_aa: CASSLDQGPNYGYTF
j_call: TRBJ1-1; v_call: TRBV7-9; clone_size: .; cdr3_aa: CASSLQEGGAFF
j_call: TRBJ2-2; v_call: TRBV9; clone_size: few; cdr3_aa: CASSPVGFGELFF
j_call: TRBJ1-1; v_call: TRBV11-2; clone_size: few; cdr3_aa: CASSLETGMNTEAFF
j_call: TRBJ2-2; v_call: TRBV28; clone_size: many; cdr3_aa: CASSLSIARATGELFF
j_call: TRBJ1-4; v_call: TRBV28; clone_size: .; cdr3_aa: CASSFRGRSEKLFF
j_call: TRBJ2-3; v_call: TRBV7-9; clone_size: .; cdr3_aa: CASSLGSRGTDTQYF
j_call: TRBJ1-2; v_call: TRBV7-9; clone_size: .; cdr3_aa: CASGFQGGNYGYTF
j_call: TRBJ2-7; v_call: TRBV20-1; clone_size: many; cdr3_aa: CSAMGLAGIYEQYF
j_call: TRBJ2-1; v_call: TRBV27; clone_size: .; cdr3_aa: CASRGLGSSYNEQFF
j_call: TRBJ1-6; v_call: TRBV20-1; clone_size: .; cdr3_aa: CSAREGATGSYNSPLHF
j_call: TRBJ2-2; v_call: TRBV10-3; clone_size: .; cdr3_aa: CAMGQGLAGELFF
j_call: TRBJ2-5; v_call: TRBV7-9; clone_size: .; cdr3_aa: CASSQAGPRGETQYF
j_call: TRBJ2-7; v_call: TRBV20-1; clone_size: few; cdr3_aa: CSAPMLAGGGEQYF
j_call: TRBJ2-3; v_call: TRBV29-1; clone_size: few; cdr3_aa: CSVEGGADTQYF
j_call: TRBJ1-5; v_call: TRBV19; clone_size: few; cdr3_aa: CASSVRTANQPQHF
j_call: TRBJ1-1; v_call: TRBV2; clone_size: many; cdr3_aa: CASRGGTSNTEAFF
j_call: TRBJ2-3; v_call: TRBV7-6; clone_size: many; cdr3_aa: CASSPAGTKQGTQYF
j_call: TRBJ2-1; v_call: TRBV11-3; clone_size: many; cdr3_aa: CASSSRGDRFNNEQFF
j_call: TRBJ2-5; v_call: TRBV27; clone_size: few; cdr3_aa: CASSYQGQETQYF
j_call: TRBJ2-2; v_call: TRBV11-2; clone_size: few; cdr3_aa: CASSQAVPGELFF
j_call: TRBJ2-1; v_call: TRBV29-1; clone_size: .; cdr3_aa: CSVPGLAGGFLTYNEQFF
j_call: TRBJ2-7; v_call: TRBV20-1; clone_size: many; cdr3_aa: CSATLAGFRYEQYF
j_call: TRBJ2-1; v_call: TRBV6-1; clone_size: many; cdr3_aa: CASSLTPGGFNEQFF
j_call: TRBJ2-2; v_call: TRBV7-9; clone_size: many; cdr3_aa: CASSPNEGNTGELFF
j_call: TRBJ1-1; v_call: TRBV18; clone_size: few; cdr3_aa: CASSKTVGDEAFF
j_call: TRBJ2-5; v_call: TRBV5-1; clone_size: .; cdr3_aa: CASSNLAGGGLDQETQYF
j_call: TRBJ2-3; v_call: TRBV6-1; clone_size: many; cdr3_aa: CASSSDRDRGDTQYF
j_call: TRBJ1-5; v_call: TRBV20-1; clone_size: many; cdr3_aa: CSAPEGSNQPQHF
j_call: TRBJ1-2; v_call: TRBV20-1; clone_size: .; cdr3_aa: CSASEGRANYGYTF
j_call: TRBJ2-7; v_call: TRBV18; clone_size: many; cdr3_aa: CASSPQTGSYEQYF
j_call: TRBJ2-6; v_call: TRBV5-1; clone_size: few; cdr3_aa: CASNQATGQAGANVLTF
j_call: TRBJ2-4; v_call: TRBV3-1; clone_size: many; cdr3_aa: CASSQVSGRALGLAKNIQYF
j_call: TRBJ1-2; v_call: TRBV2; clone_size: many; cdr3_aa: CASSLGVYGYTF
j_call: TRBJ2-5; v_call: TRBV5-5; clone_size: .; cdr3_aa: CASSSGLAGSQETQYF
j_call: TRBJ2-2; v_call: TRBV14; clone_size: .; cdr3_aa: CASSQDRIGELFF
j_call: TRBJ1-5; v_call: TRBV12-3/TRBV12-4; clone_size: many; cdr3_aa: CASSFWQGDQPQHF
j_call: TRBJ1-2; v_call: TRBV4-1; clone_size: .; cdr3_aa: CASSLQGAGYGYTF